These T cell receptor beta chains were read from a single sample in a study of T-cell reconstitution after alpha-beta-depleted transplantation in children. MiXCR, applied by TCRdb to the PCR reads, yields one record per CDR3 protein. Among about 370,000 distinct CDR3 sequences listed, around 21% were seen once. The material was PBMCs from the stem cell graft donor, obtained from the stem cell graft. These receptors were obtained from a human donor who donated a stem cell graft to a child with acute myeloid leukemia. CDR3s include the opening cysteine and the closing phenylalanine or tryptophan. A D gene is named only where the DNA matches it firmly. Size values are once, few and many counts, or a class for expanded clones, and some rows have none.

j_gene,v_gene,d_gene,abundance,CDR3nt,CDR3aa
TRBJ2-7,TRBV5-6,NA,NA,TGTGCCAGCAGCTTGTTAAACCTAAAGGGATCCGAGCAGTACTTC,CASSLLNLKGSEQYF
TRBJ2-5,TRBV20-1,NA,many,TGCAGTGCTAGAGTGCCAGGTCAAGAGACCCAGTACTTC,CSARVPGQETQYF
TRBJ2-7,TRBV20-1,TRBD1,many,TGCAGTGCTAGACACTCGGGACAGGGGTACGAGCAGTACTTC,CSARHSGQGYEQYF
TRBJ1-6,TRBV3-1,NA,many,TGTGCCAGCGAGGGGCGATTGAGTAATTCACCCCTCCACTTT,CASEGRLSNSPLHF
TRBJ1-4,TRBV6-1,NA,many,TGTGCCTCCCGACAGACTAATGAAAAACTGTTTTTT,CASRQTNEKLFF
TRBJ2-1,TRBV20-1,NA,many,TGCAGTGCTAGAGGTGGACAGTACAATGAGCAGTTCTTC,CSARGGQYNEQFF
TRBJ2-7,TRBV7-9,TRBD2,NA,TGTGCCAGCAGCTTAGCCGGGAGGGAGGACGAGCAGTACTTC,CASSLAGREDEQYF
TRBJ1-2,TRBV20-1,NA,many,TGCAGTGCATATCATGGCTACACCTTC,CSAYHGYTF
TRBJ2-1,TRBV20-1,TRBD1,few,TGCAGTGCTAGAGATCCACAGGGGGCCTACAATGAGCAGTTCTTC,CSARDPQGAYNEQFF
TRBJ2-3,TRBV20-1,NA,many,TGCAGTGCTATACAGGATCCCCATACGCAGTATTTT,CSAIQDPHTQYF
TRBJ2-7,TRBV7-6,TRBD1,few,TGTGCCAGCAGCATCTACTCGACAGGGTCCCACGAGCAGTACTTC,CASSIYSTGSHEQYF
TRBJ2-7,TRBV10-2,NA,few,TGCGCCAGCCGAGGACAGAACTCCTACGAGCAGTACTTC,CASRGQNSYEQYF
TRBJ2-7,TRBV28,NA,NA,TGTGCCAGCAGTTACTCCGGGACCCCCTCCTACGAGCAGTACTTC,CASSYSGTPSYEQYF
TRBJ2-7,TRBV4-2,TRBD2,NA,TGTGCCAGCAGCCAAGATAGGACGGGAGGGCTTTTGTACGAGCAGTACTTC,CASSQDRTGGLLYEQYF
TRBJ2-1,TRBV5-1,NA,NA,TGCGCCAGCAGCTCCCAGGTCCAGGGCAGCTCCTACAATGAGCAGTTCTTC,CASSSQVQGSSYNEQFF
TRBJ2-6,TRBV10-3,NA,NA,TGTGCCATCAGCGATAGGGCTGGGGCCAACGTCCTGACTTTC,CAISDRAGANVLTF
TRBJ2-1,TRBV14,NA,many,TGTGCCAGCAGCCAAGACCCTCGAAGAAGGGGGCAGTTCTTC,CASSQDPRRRGQFF
TRBJ2-1,TRBV4-1,NA,NA,TGCGCCAGCAGCCAAGAAGGCTTCTACAATGAGCAGTTCTTC,CASSQEGFYNEQFF
TRBJ1-6,TRBV20-1,TRBD1,many,TGCAGTGCGGAAAAGGACAGGGGTAATTCACCCCTCCACTTT,CSAEKDRGNSPLHF
TRBJ1-6,TRBV20-1,NA,many,TGCAGTGCTACAACAGGCCGGGCGGCACCCCTCCACTTT,CSATTGRAAPLHF
TRBJ1-2,TRBV10-2,NA,many,TGCGCCAGCAGTTCTACAAGCGCAGTCTACGGCTACACCTTC,CASSSTSAVYGYTF
TRBJ2-3,TRBV29-1,NA,many,TGCAGCGTTGAAGTACCCAATCGGGTTGATACGCAGTATTTT,CSVEVPNRVDTQYF
TRBJ1-2,TRBV12-3/TRBV12-4,TRBD1,many,TGTGCCAGCAGTTACGCAGGGGGCAGGGATGGCTACACCTTC,CASSYAGGRDGYTF
TRBJ2-7,TRBV4-1,TRBD2,NA,TGTGCCAGCAGCCATGGACTAGCGGGAGCCTACGAGCAGTACTTC,CASSHGLAGAYEQYF
TRBJ2-7,TRBV24-1,NA,many,TGTGCCACCAGTGATTTGTGGGGCTACGAGCAGTACTTC,CATSDLWGYEQYF
TRBJ2-3,TRBV5-5,NA,many,TGTGCCAGCAGCTTCGAACAGGGCCCAGATACGCAGTATTTT,CASSFEQGPDTQYF
TRBJ1-6,TRBV12-3/TRBV12-4,NA,NA,TGTGCCAGCACTGAGGGATCACCCCTCCACTTT,CASTEGSPLHF
TRBJ1-1,TRBV7-2,NA,NA,TGTGCCAGCAGCTTCGGACGGGGTCCAAACACTGAAGCTTTCTTT,CASSFGRGPNTEAFF
TRBJ2-7,TRBV12-3/TRBV12-4,NA,many,TGTGCCAGCAGTTTCCAAAGGGGGTATCACTACGAGCAGTACTTC,CASSFQRGYHYEQYF
TRBJ2-2,TRBV12-3/TRBV12-4,NA,few,TGTGCCAGCAGTTTAGGCCAGGGTTTGACCGGGGAGCTGTTTTTT,CASSLGQGLTGELFF
TRBJ2-5,TRBV7-2,TRBD1,few,TGTGCCAGCAGCCTAGGGGGCGTCTATAAAGAGACCCAGTACTTC,CASSLGGVYKETQYF
TRBJ2-2,TRBV20-1,NA,NA,TGCAGTGCTAAGCGCTCGGACCGAGAACTAGTCGGAAGAGGGGAGCTGTTTTTT,CSAKRSDRELVGRGELFF
TRBJ1-2,TRBV20-1,NA,few,TGCAGTGCTAGAGATTTTACAGGGCGAGAGCGTGGCTACACCTTC,CSARDFTGRERGYTF
TRBJ2-7,TRBV20-1,NA,few,TGCAGTGCTGTTTCTAGGGGGGCTAGCCTTATATACGAGCAGTACTTC,CSAVSRGASLIYEQYF
TRBJ1-1,TRBV4-1,NA,few,TGCGCCAGCAGCCCTAACCCCACCGCCCTGAACACTGAAGCTTTCTTT,CASSPNPTALNTEAFF
TRBJ2-7,TRBV10-3,TRBD1,NA,TGTGCCATCACCCGGACAGGGGACTCCTACGAGCAGTACTTC,CAITRTGDSYEQYF
TRBJ2-2,TRBV7-3,NA,many,TGTGCCAGCAGTCCGGACCGCTACACCGGGGAGCTGTTTTTT,CASSPDRYTGELFF
TRBJ1-1,TRBV29-1,NA,NA,TGCAGCGTTGAGGGCCGACCGAACACTGAAGCTTTCTTT,CSVEGRPNTEAFF
TRBJ2-7,TRBV12-3/TRBV12-4,TRBD1,many,TGTGCCAGCAGTGCTAGTACAGGGGCCTACGAGCAGTACTTC,CASSASTGAYEQYF
TRBJ2-2,TRBV7-2,TRBD2,NA,TGTGCCAGCAGACCCCCTAGCGGGAAGGCCGGGGAGCTGTTTTTT,CASRPPSGKAGELFF
TRBJ1-1,TRBV29-1,NA,few,TGCAGCGCCGATCGGGTAGAGAACACTGAAGCTTTCTTT,CSADRVENTEAFF
TRBJ2-6,TRBV6-5,NA,few,TGTGCCAGCAGCGAGGGGGCCAACGTCCTGACTTTC,CASSEGANVLTF
TRBJ1-2,TRBV7-9,TRBD1,NA,TGTGCCAGCAGCTCCTCGGACAGGGGGGGTGGCTACACCTTC,CASSSSDRGGGYTF
TRBJ2-3,TRBV7-2,NA,many,TGTGCCAGCAGCTTAGCGTACGCCACAGATACGCAGTATTTT,CASSLAYATDTQYF
TRBJ2-5,TRBV24-1,TRBD1,NA,TGTGCCACCAGTGATTTGGACAGGGTAGAGACCCAGTACTTC,CATSDLDRVETQYF
TRBJ2-4,TRBV27,NA,NA,TGTGCCAGCAGTATACAGGGGGGGAGGGCCAAAAACATTCAGTACTTC,CASSIQGGRAKNIQYF
TRBJ2-1,TRBV13,TRBD1,many,TGTGCCAGCAGCTCTACAGGGGGCCGGTATGAGCAGTTCTTC,CASSSTGGRYEQFF
TRBJ1-4,TRBV11-2,NA,NA,TGTGCCAGCAGCTTCAGGGGTAGTGTTATTGAAAAACTGTTTTTT,CASSFRGSVIEKLFF
TRBJ2-7,TRBV29-1,NA,few,TGCAGCGTTGATGTTCAGGGGTCGTACTCCTACGAGCAGTACTTC,CSVDVQGSYSYEQYF
TRBJ2-1,TRBV20-1,TRBD2,few,TGCAGTGCTAGAGATCACTTTTTGACTAGCGGGAGCAGCTCCTACAATGAGCAGTTCTTC,CSARDHFLTSGSSSYNEQFF